This paragraph reports one T cell receptor (beta chain). This clone's antigen is unknown. One end of the junction does not line up with germline, which may come from a read error. The entry originates in a study of identical twins (dated by TCRdb to the mid-2010s). With respect to the entire study: To test whether fetal clonotypes persist, this study deep-sequenced TCR alpha and beta repertoires from monozygotic twins, from unrelated adults of various ages, and from cord blood. To rule out contamination, replicate twin experiments were performed at different times with different library preparation protocols.

CDR1 and CDR2 are read off the germline V gene (reference sequence) as DFQATT and SNEGSKA. From cysteine to phenylalanine, the CDR3 is 16 amino acids long. Only CDR3 DNA remains: 48 bases, in frame from the first base. The library was built by means of 5' RACE. The instrument given in TCRdb is Illumina HiSeq 2000. Template switching added a universal primer binding site, and the final cDNA carried a unique molecular identifier that allowed TCR cDNA molecules to be counted accurately. Specific primers in the conserved constant-segment region were used to synthesize first-strand cDNA for the TCR alpha and beta chains. To control for contamination, every cDNA library carried two barcodes: a SMART-Mk sample barcode plus Illumina barcodes. TruSeq adapter sequences, together with Illumina sample barcodes, were added in two successive PCR steps. The Illumina HiSeq platform was used with custom primers to sequence TCR alpha and beta cDNA libraries. The original methods were these. MiGEC processed the raw reads to extract unique molecular identifiers, while MiXCR was used to determine the CDR3 positions. For each individual, recombination models were inferred using an EM algorithm with the repgenHMM and IGoR tools. Shared clonotype analysis was performed with the tcR package in R, normalizing sharing by the product of cloneset sizes. Out-of-frame nonproductive sequences were analyzed to study raw recombination free of thymic and clonal selection effects. TCRdb reanalyzed the raw reads on its own, using fastp at Q25 for trimming and MiXCR for clone calling, and kept in-frame beta chains. Each record represents a unique CDR3 protein, reported with the most common genes and DNA among its rows. The V and J calls and clone size come from TCRdb's table, not from the authors' own analysis. Here the sample has fewer than 350,000 distinct CDR3 sequences; about 8% occur a single time. Clones ranked in the top ten supply over 2% of the sample.

Every donor was a healthy Caucasian. Three pairs of female monozygotic twins, all aged about 18 to 30 years, were included in the twin cohort. Miltenyi CD45RO+ enrichment and human naive T-cell isolation kits were used to isolate memory (CD45RO+) and naive T cells from PBMC. Broad study findings and their caveats: In monozygotic twins, out-of-frame TCR alpha sharing was systematically underestimated by recombination models, although the models agreed with sharing between unrelated individuals. Zero-insertion analyses could be partly confounded by invariant T cells such as MAIT and iNKT, although diverse VJ usage argued against such confounding for most clonotypes. Fewer insertions were carried by abundant cord blood beta clonotypes; a weaker similar trend was observed in young adult naive repertoires, while no such trend was observed in memory repertoires. Compared with coincidental sharing between unrelated individuals, out-of-frame TCR alpha sequences shared between twins had an excess of sequences with low generation probability. Excess twin sharing in beta out-of-frame sequences was weaker because fewer shared sequences lowered the signal-to-noise ratio. Because the same donors could not be followed over many years, the conclusions depended on cross-sectional statistical analysis.

The same specimen was also included in a second study, on yellow fever vaccine responses in identical twins. From the second report: The T cell response to vaccination in identical twins was reported by the authors to appear partly convergent and partly personalized. In the study, vaccine-responding T cell clones were precisely tracked in identical twins.

This chain is built from TRBV20-1 and TRBJ2-3, and TRBD2 matches 9 of the central bases. This TCR was sampled from a woman aged 18-29 years in good health. Material: memory (CD45RO+) T cells sorted from blood. The label giving this sample's cell subset or site can be read as: CD45RO+ enriched T cells. The CDR3 amino acid sequence is: CCAREFWGSGSDTQYF. The DNA is as follows: TGCTGTGCTAGAGAGTTCTGGGGTAGCGGGAGTGATACGCAGTATTTT.